This T cell receptor (beta chain) was sequenced in a study of T cells after yellow fever vaccination (dated by TCRdb to the late 2010s). With regard to the full study: The SMART-Seq v4 Ultra Low Input RNA kit was used to prepare libraries from fractions with low cell numbers. Bulk TCR alpha and beta repertoires were sequenced longitudinally to track T-cell clones before and after primary and booster YFV17D yellow fever vaccination. Two healthy male donors made up the cohort, one aged 18 to 29 years and the other aged 30 to 40 years. Blood samples were taken at several timepoints before and after primary and secondary immunization, and bulk PBMC replicates and cell subsets were isolated.

Broad study findings and their caveats: Compared with the primary T-cell response, the secondary T-cell response was weaker but faster, peaking on day 5 rather than day 15. Because only a couple of donors were included in the study, the extent to which the findings can be generalized is limited. FACS-sorted repertoires could contain abundant contaminating clonotypes from the bulk population, so computational filtering was required. Most clones expanded after primary vaccination (96% of CD4 and roughly 88% of CD8) were re-detected after the booster, suggesting that broad memory maintenance occurred. A small fraction of clonotypes appeared in both the CD4 and CD8 compartments, likely as a result of convergent recombination.

The treatment or condition label on this specimen signifies: live attenuated yellow fever vaccine strain. At every blood-draw timepoint, two biological replicates of bulk PBMCs were collected. A standard Ficoll-Paque protocol was used to isolate PBMCs from peripheral blood. TriZol was used to extract RNA from bulk PBMCs, CD4 and CD8 fractions, and dextramer-positive and dextramer-negative fractions. Synthesis of TCR cDNA relied on 5'RACE template switching, a step that introduced a universal primer site along with unique molecular identifiers. Priming for cDNA synthesis came from both the TCR alpha and TCR beta constant segments. Library amplification used two PCR steps, and the second PCR step added sample barcodes and sequencing adapters. Libraries were sequenced on Illumina HiSeq 2500 (2x100 bp) or NovaSeq (2x150 bp). Processing in the source paper ran as follows. Reads were demultiplexed and collapsed into UMI consensus sequences with MIGEC, and V(D)J alignment was performed with MiXCR. Vaccine-responding clonotypes were identified with edgeR using replicate PBMC samples, with FDR below 0.01 and a log2 fold change above 5 up to day 15 being required. CD4 or CD8 identity was assigned to each bulk clonotype according to whether the clonotype was present at higher abundance in the sequenced CD4 repertoire or the sequenced CD8 repertoire. TCRdb reprocessed the public reads (quality trimming at Q25 with fastp, clone calling with MiXCR) and kept in-frame beta chains. Rows are combined by CDR3 protein, so each entry shows the most common genes and DNA. The V and J calls reflect TCRdb's pipeline rather than the authors' work. The sample table shows about 360,000 distinct CDR3 sequences, and approximately 5.7% are seen once. The ten largest clonotypes hold 15% of the sample.

This clonotype was recorded at least ten times. The clone's antigen remains unknown. No base-level quality is on record; no much larger clone is a single base apart. The sequences come from PBMCs, collected 5 days after the yellow fever booster vaccination. This TCR derives from a man between 25 and 39 years old who received the YFV17D yellow fever vaccine.

The nucleotides read TGTGCCAGCAGCTTAAGCTTTAACCACAATGAGCAGTTCTTC. This encodes CASSLSFNHNEQFF. The chain is made from TRBV7-2 and TRBJ2-1; the D gene remains uncertain. The CDR3 spans 14 residues, from the cysteine through the phenylalanine. The kept DNA is CDR3 alone, 42 bases in frame from the first base. Trimming costs V 2 bases and J 5 bases, and their ends lie 10 bases apart. CDR1 SGHTA and CDR2 FQGNSA were looked up in the germline V gene.